This TCR beta chain was retrieved from a study of Tregs in tolerant kidney transplant recipients. Broader study findings: Biological reproducibility was not directly addressed in this study. Nucleotide sequences could not be compared across some patients' samples due to primer changes. Tregs expanded with activated donor B cells seemed most donor-specific.

Clones were sequenced by immunoSEQ multiplex PCR, and TCRdb holds only the in-frame ones, with some missing. The data contain 45,000 to 55,000 clones, approximately 91% of them singletons. Mixed chimerism was transient after nonmyeloablative marrow transplants from related graft donors. Thawed PBMCs were FACS-sorted into unstimulated CD4+CD25+CD127- regulatory T cells, CD4+CD25- non-regulatory cells, CD4 and CD8 cells. The CDR3 consists of 17 residues. Germline V gene sequence: CDR1 SEHNR, CDR2 FQNEAQ (reference sequence). Germline trimming cut 0 bases from V and 2 bases from J; bases unmatched to any gene: 6. This clone was found once. Its antigen is unidentified.

This sample comprised CD8+ T cells from blood (PBMCs), obtained 24 months after the transplant. This sequence originates from a human patient who received a combined kidney and bone marrow transplant. Part of the T cells may come from the graft donor. The rearrangement joins TRBV7-9 to TRBJ2-3, with 9 bases aligning to TRBD2. In DNA, the CDR3 is TGTGCCAGCAGCTTAGCTTCAGCGGGGGGACACACAGATACGCAGTATTTT. Amino acid sequence: CASSLASAGGHTDTQYF.